The present T cell receptor beta chain was sequenced within a study of T cell repertoires in cytomegalovirus infection. Overall study: In public TCR beta signatures, there were indications of both CMV infection and matching HLA type. Study-level findings and limits: CMV carriers having the relevant HLA were flagged by cumulative public TCR beta family frequency.

Worth noting for this clonotype: Its antigen is still unknown.

CDR1 SGHAT and CDR2 FQNNGV come from the germline V gene. The ends were cut back, 7 bases at V and 9 bases at J, with 27 bases in the middle. This CDR3 spans 16 amino acids. TCRdb reprocessed the reads via MiXCR and lists one record per CDR3 protein. The sample holds over 250,000 distinct CDR3 sequences, 20% to 25% seen once. The chain recombines TRBV11-2 with TRBJ2-5, with D perhaps given as TRBD1 or TRBD2 (5 bases each). The sequences come from cultured PBMCs, collected from culture after CMV antigen stimulation. The sequence came from a human donor in good health (CMV status not recorded). Some clones in this sample may be carry-over from other donors' samples. CDR3 bases: TGTGCCAGCACCGCACGACCACGGGGCCCCCCAGACCCCCAGTACTTC. It codes for CASTARPRGPPDPQYF.